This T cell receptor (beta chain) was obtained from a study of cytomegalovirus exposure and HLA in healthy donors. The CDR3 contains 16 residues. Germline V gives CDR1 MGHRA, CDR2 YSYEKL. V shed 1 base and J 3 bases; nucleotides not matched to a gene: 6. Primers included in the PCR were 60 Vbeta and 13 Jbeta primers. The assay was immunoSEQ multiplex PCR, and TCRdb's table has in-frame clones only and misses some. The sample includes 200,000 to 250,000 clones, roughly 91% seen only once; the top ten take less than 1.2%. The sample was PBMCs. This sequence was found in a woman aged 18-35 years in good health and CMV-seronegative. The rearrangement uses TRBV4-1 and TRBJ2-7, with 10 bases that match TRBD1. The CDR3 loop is CASSQVGRTGGYEQYF. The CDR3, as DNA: TGCGCCAGCAGCCAAGTGGGCCGGACAGGGGGCTACGAGCAGTACTTC.